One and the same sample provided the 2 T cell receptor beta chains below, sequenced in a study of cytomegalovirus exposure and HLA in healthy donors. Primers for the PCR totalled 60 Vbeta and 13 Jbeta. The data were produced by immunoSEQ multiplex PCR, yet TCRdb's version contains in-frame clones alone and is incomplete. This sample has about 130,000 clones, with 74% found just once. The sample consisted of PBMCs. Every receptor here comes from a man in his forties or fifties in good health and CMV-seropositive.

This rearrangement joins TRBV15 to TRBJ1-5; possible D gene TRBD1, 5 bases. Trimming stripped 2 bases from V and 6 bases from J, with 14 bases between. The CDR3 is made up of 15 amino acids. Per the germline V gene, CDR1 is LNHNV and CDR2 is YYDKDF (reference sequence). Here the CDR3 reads CATSRYRGGVQPQHF. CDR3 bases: TGTGCCACCAGCAGATACCGGGGGGGGGTTCAGCCCCAGCATTTT. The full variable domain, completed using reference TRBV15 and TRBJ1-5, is DAMVIQNPRYQVTQFGKPVTLSCSQTLNHNVMYWYQQKSSQAPKLLFHYYDKDFNNEADTPDNFQSRRPNTSFCFLDIRSPGLGDTAMYLCATSRYRGGVQPQHFGDGTRLSIL.

CDR3: CASSLAGSIYGYTF. CDR3 bases: TGTGCCAGCAGCTTGGCCGGTAGTATATATGGCTACACCTTC. The V and J genes are TRBV5-4 and TRBJ1-2; D is undetermined. CDR1 SGHNT and CDR2 YYREEE come from the germline V gene (reference sequence). The ends were cut back, 0 bases at V and 5 bases at J, with 11 bases in the middle. The CDR3 contains 14 residues.